The 25 T cell receptor beta chains listed next were all sequenced from one sample in a study of shared clonotypes between healthy human individuals. Only in-frame clones appear in the TCRdb table, and some are missing; sequencing was by immunoSEQ multiplex PCR. The top ten hold approximately 0.45% of the sample, which has about 1.5 million clones, 95% to 99% seen once. Sequencing was done on a sample of naive CD4+ T cells sorted from blood. The subset denotes: CD45RA+ positively selected. These TCRs come from a young man in good health.

This clone was detected only once. The chain uses TRBV2 and TRBJ2-1, with no clear D. The CDR3 has 14 residues. Trimming pared 4 bases from V and 4 bases from J, leaving 11 bases between. From germline, CDR1 is SNHLY and CDR2 FYNNEI. The CDR3 reads CASSGYRLYNEQFF. CDR3 sequence (DNA): TGTGCCAGCAGTGGCTACCGGCTATACAATGAGCAGTTCTTC.

The chain has TRBV6-5 and TRBJ2-2; the match to TRBD1 covers 7 bases. The V gene end was trimmed by 4 bases and the J gene end by 8 bases; junction bases not matched to a gene: 10. Germline V gene lookup returns CDR1 MNHEY and CDR2 SVGAGI. CDR3 size: 15 residues. The CDR3, as DNA: TGTGCCAGCAGTTCATTTGACAGGGCTACGGGGGAGCTGTTTTTT. It translates to CASSSFDRATGELFF.

V is TRBV15 and J is TRBJ2-1; D ambiguous. V was trimmed by 1 base and J by 12 bases, leaving 13 bases between them. The CDR3 consists of 13 residues. The germline V gene has CDR1 LNHNV and CDR2 YYDKDF (reference sequence). The CDR3 bases are TGTGCCACCAGCAGAGTTAGCCCAGCCTTGCAGTTCTTC. Amino acid sequence: CATSRVSPALQFF.

V is TRBV25-1 and J is TRBJ2-5, with D possibly TRBD2 on 6 matching bases. CDR1 is MGHDK, CDR2 SYGVNS, per germline. Deletions cut 3 bases from V and 4 bases from J, with 18 bases between. This CDR3 has 16 amino acids. CDR3 loop: CASSDSGPGATETQYF. CDR3 in DNA: TGTGCCAGCAGTGATTCCGGACCGGGAGCCACAGAGACCCAGTACTTC.

The chain uses TRBV27 and TRBJ2-2; 10 bases line up with TRBD2. The CDR3 totals 17 residues. Germline V gene sequence: CDR1 MNHEY, CDR2 SMNVEV (reference sequence). V gave up 5 bases and J gave up 0 bases; unmatched junction bases: 6. Written as DNA, the CDR3 is TGTGCCAGCAGTCGAAGGACTAGCGGAACGAACACCGGGGAGCTGTTTTTT. This encodes CASSRRTSGTNTGELFF.

This clone came up once. The chain combines TRBV18 with TRBJ2-2; 7 positions match TRBD2. The J segment lost 5 bases and the V segment lost 1 base, leaving 7 bases of the junction unmatched. Germline V CDR1 and CDR2: KGHSH, LQKENI. CDR3 length equals 16 residues. CDR3 DNA sequence: TGTGCCAGCTCACCACTGGGGACGCGGGAGACCGGGGAGCTGTTTTTT. Residues: CASSPLGTRETGELFF. The full variable domain, completed using reference TRBV18 and TRBJ2-2, is NAGVMQNPRHLVRRRGQEARLRCSPMKGHSHVYWYRQLPEEGLKFMVYLQKENIIDESGMPKERFSAEFPKEGPSILRIQQVVRGDSAAYFCASSPLGTRETGELFFGEGSRLTVL.

This clone was recorded once. This chain links TRBV9 with TRBJ2-7; 8 nucleotides align to TRBD1. This CDR3 contains 14 residues. J gave up 5 bases and V 3 bases, and 7 bases lay outside the gene matches. CDR1 and CDR2 from the germline V gene are SGDLS and YYNGEE. The DNA of the CDR3 is TGTGCCAGCAGCGGGAACCCGACAGGGGACGAGCAGTACTTC. Translating it yields CASSGNPTGDEQYF.

The J gene is TRBJ1-2, the V gene TRBV6-5; D is ambiguous. Germline V CDR1 and CDR2: MNHEY, SVGAGI. Trimming removed 0 bases from V and 7 bases from J, with 9 bases in between. This CDR3 contains 13 residues. The CDR3 reads CASSYSDRGGYTF. The CDR3 nucleotides read TGTGCCAGCAGTTACTCGGACCGGGGTGGCTACACCTTC.

This chain links TRBV2 with TRBJ2-1; 8 bases agree with TRBD2. CDR1 and CDR2 from the germline V gene are SNHLY and FYNNEI. Trimming took 2 bases from V and 6 from J; bases not matched to a gene: 9. This CDR3 contains 16 residues. CDR3 loop: CASSERGREAGNEQFF. The CDR3 coding sequence is TGTGCCAGCAGTGAACGAGGGCGGGAGGCGGGCAATGAGCAGTTCTTC.

The chain employs TRBV7-6 and TRBJ2-1, with 11 positions matching TRBD2. V shed 5 bases and J 9 bases; nucleotides not matched to a gene: 12. CDR3 size: 16 residues. CDR1 and CDR2 (germline): SGHVS, FNYEAQ. The CDR3 nucleotides are TGTGCCAGCAGCCCCCGGGATAGCGGGAGGGGGAGTGAGCAGTTCTTC. As protein: CASSPRDSGRGSEQFF.

The V and J genes are TRBV11-3 and TRBJ2-3, with D perhaps matching TRBD1 or TRBD2 (5 bases each). CDR3 length: 14 residues. The germline CDR1 and CDR2 sequences are SGHNT and YENEEA. Between the trimmed V and J ends, which lost 4 bases and 6 bases, there was a span of 14 bases. The CDR3 DNA reads TGTGCCAGCAGCTCCGGACGGGGACGGGATACGCAGTATTTT. It yields the protein CASSSGRGRDTQYF.

The V and J genes are TRBV5-1 and TRBJ2-3; D ambiguous. Trimming pared 0 bases from V and 6 bases from J, leaving 11 bases between. CDR3 length equals 14 residues. Germline loops: CDR1 SGHRS, CDR2 YFSETQ. The CDR3 spells CASSLGPNPDTQYF. In nucleotides, the CDR3 is TGCGCCAGCAGCTTGGGGCCAAACCCCGATACGCAGTATTTT.

Note on this clone: The sample carries other DNA sequences with the same CDR3. This chain connects TRBV18 to TRBJ2-5; TRBD1 or TRBD2 may be the D gene (5 bases each). Deletions cut 0 bases from V and 3 bases from J, with 11 bases between. The CDR3 loop spans 15 amino acids. CDR1 is KGHSH and CDR2 is LQKENI in the germline V gene. In DNA form, the CDR3 reads TGTGCCAGCTCACCACCGGGCCGAGGGGAAGAGACCCAGTACTTC. Protein product: CASSPPGRGEETQYF.

The chain joins TRBV5-6 to TRBJ2-7; D gene ambiguous. The germline CDR1 and CDR2 sequences are SGHDT and YYEEEE. V dropped 4 bases and J dropped 4 bases, with 15 bases sitting between them. The CDR3 has 14 residues. This CDR3 reads CASSRSTVGYEQYF. CDR3 nucleotides: TGTGCCAGCAGCCGCTCCACAGTAGGGTACGAGCAGTACTTC.

V gene TRBV4-1 combines with J gene TRBJ2-5, with D uncertain. From germline, CDR1 is MGHRA and CDR2 YSYEKL. The CDR3 contains 14 residues. With 0 bases removed from V and 4 bases from J, the gap between germline ends came to 9 bases. This CDR3 is CASSQDPERETQYF. The CDR3 DNA reads as TGCGCCAGCAGCCAAGATCCGGAGAGAGAGACCCAGTACTTC.

J is TRBJ2-1 and V is TRBV5-6; the D gene is possibly TRBD1 (6 bases). Germline V gives CDR1 SGHDT, CDR2 YYEEEE. CDR3 length equals 18 residues. Between the trimmed V and J ends, which lost 3 bases and 3 bases, there was a span of 22 bases. The CDR3 loop reads CASSSTGPGTPLYNEQFF. The CDR3 coding sequence is TGTGCCAGCAGCTCTACAGGGCCCGGGACGCCACTCTACAATGAGCAGTTCTTC.

The chain combines TRBV9 with TRBJ1-2; 8 positions agree with TRBD1. The J segment lost 4 bases and the V segment lost 2 bases, leaving 7 bases of the junction unmatched. Germline lookup yields CDR1 SGDLS and CDR2 YYNGEE. CDR3 size: 15 residues. CDR3 region: CASSVFGQGTYGYTF. Here the CDR3 DNA reads TGTGCCAGCAGCGTGTTCGGACAGGGAACCTATGGCTACACCTTC.

Turning to this clone: The sample contains more than one DNA sequence encoding this CDR3. The V call is TRBV28, the J call TRBJ2-7, with TRBD1 as a possible D gene (5 bases). Trimming removed 3 bases at V and 3 bases at J, with 6 bases between. This CDR3 comprises 12 residues. Germline-derived CDR1 and CDR2 are MDHEN and SYDVKM. CDR3 in amino acids: CASSLGHYEQYF. The CDR3 DNA sequence: TGTGCCAGCAGTTTGGGGCACTACGAGCAGTACTTC. Based on the CDR3 plus reference TRBV28 and TRBJ2-7, the full variable domain is DVKVTQSSRYLVKRTGEKVFLECVQDMDHENMFWYRQDPGLGLRLIYFSYDVKMKEKGDIPEGYSVSREKKERFSLILESASTNQTSMYLCASSLGHYEQYFGPGTRLTVT.

The V gene is TRBV7-8, the J gene TRBJ2-5, with a weak D call TRBD1 (6 bases). The germline gives CDR1 SGHVS, CDR2 FQNEAQ. Trimming removed 1 base from V and 7 bases from J, with 19 bases in between. The CDR3 extends over 16 amino acids. The CDR3 region is CASSLVRQGSSGTQYF. The CDR3 DNA reads TGTGCCAGCAGCTTAGTTCGGCAGGGGAGTTCGGGGACCCAGTACTTC.

The V gene is TRBV9, the J gene TRBJ2-3; D may be TRBD2 (5 bases). The CDR3 has 16 amino acids. V was pared by 0 bases and J by 0 bases, with 11 bases between. Germline V gene sequence: CDR1 SGDLS, CDR2 YYNGEE. In DNA, the CDR3 is TGTGCCAGCAGCGTAGGAGGACGGACTAGCACAGATACGCAGTATTTT. Translation gives CASSVGGRTSTDTQYF.

The J gene is TRBJ1-4, the V gene TRBV28; D is ambiguous. The CDR3 is 14 residues long. Germline loops: CDR1 MDHEN, CDR2 SYDVKM. V lost 6 bases and J lost 6, with 14 bases in between. The CDR3 is CASRPGRSDEKLFF. The CDR3, as DNA: TGTGCCAGCAGACCGGGGAGGTCGGATGAAAAACTGTTTTTT.

This chain links TRBV11-2 with TRBJ2-7; 10 nucleotides line up with TRBD1. From germline, CDR1 is SGHAT and CDR2 FQNNGV. Trimming took 3 bases from V and 3 from J; bases not matched to a gene: 5. The length of the CDR3 is 15 residues. CDR3 region: CASSLGTGEYYEQYF. The DNA for the CDR3 is TGTGCCAGCAGCTTGGGGACAGGGGAATACTACGAGCAGTACTTC.

This clone came up once. The V and J genes are TRBV9 and TRBJ2-1, with a possible D match to TRBD1 (6 bases). With 4 bases removed from V and 0 bases from J, the gap between germline ends came to 14 bases. Germline CDR1 SGDLS, CDR2 YYNGEE. This CDR3 spans 16 amino acids. The CDR3 sequence: CASSLTGQSSYNEQFF. CDR3 in DNA: TGTGCCAGCAGCCTGACGGGACAAAGCTCCTACAATGAGCAGTTCTTC.

The chain joins TRBV7-2 to TRBJ2-1; weak D call: TRBD1 (6 bases). V lost 0 bases and J lost 9, with 12 bases in between. The CDR3 is 14 amino acids. Germline CDR1 SGHTA, CDR2 FQGNSA. CDR3 in amino acids: CASSLAGAFGEQFF. In nucleotides, the CDR3 is TGTGCCAGCAGCTTAGCGGGGGCGTTCGGTGAGCAGTTCTTC.

The chain joins TRBV5-1 to TRBJ1-1; maybe TRBD1 (6 bases). The CDR3 runs 13 residues. The ends were cut back, 4 bases at V and 1 base at J, with 8 bases in the middle. CDR1 and CDR2 from the germline V gene are SGHRS and YFSETQ. The CDR3 nucleotides read TGCGCCAGCAGCAGGGGGGAGAACACTGAAGCTTTCTTT. The encoded protein is CASSRGENTEAFF.